A single sample gave rise to the 3 T cell receptor beta chains below, sequenced in a study of blood T cell repertoires in COVID-19. Profiling relied on immunoSEQ multiplex PCR, and the TCRdb table lists in-frame clones only, not all of them. The sample includes about 140,000 clones, roughly 76% seen only once; the top ten take about 8.4%. Sequencing was performed on peripheral blood. Receptors were obtained from a woman between 50 and 59 years old with active or convalescent COVID-19.

This rearrangement joins TRBV19 to TRBJ1-2; 8 positions match TRBD1. Trimming cost V 7 bases and J 8 bases; bases outside gene matches: 18. The germline CDR1 and CDR2 sequences are LNHDA and SQIVND (reference sequence). The CDR3 is 16 residues long. CDR3 sequence: CASTPPGDRHPRGYTF. CDR3 nucleotide sequence: TGTGCCAGTACCCCCCCCGGGGACAGGCATCCACGAGGCTACACCTTC.

In this sample, this clone turned up many times. The chain couples TRBV5-1 to TRBJ2-2, with no clear D. Trimming shortened V by 0 bases and J by 4 bases, and 7 bases separated the two germline ends. There are 14 residues in the CDR3. Germline V gene lookup returns CDR1 SGHRS and CDR2 YFSETQ. CDR3 in DNA: TGCGCCAGCAGCTTGGCCCCGTCCACCGGGGAGCTGTTTTTT. As protein: CASSLAPSTGELFF.

This chain uses TRBV4-3 with TRBJ2-7; the D is unclear. The CDR3 length is 13 residues. Germline V CDR1 and CDR2: LGHNA, YSLEER. V lost 0 bases and J 7 bases, leaving 10 bases between the germline ends. CDR3 protein: CASSQDIAREQYF. In DNA, the CDR3 is TGCGCCAGCAGCCAAGATATAGCAAGGGAGCAGTACTTC.